A single sample gave rise to the 18 T cell receptor beta chains below, sequenced in a study of T cells in Graves' hyperthyroidism and ophthalmopathy. Authors of the study amplified TCR beta CDR3 regions from RNA transcripts. Primed by the HTBI set, a first-round RT-PCR was run on the TCR CDR3. TCRdb analysed the multiplex PCR reads with MiXCR anew, one entry per CDR3 protein. The sample has 530,000 or so distinct CDR3 sequences, roughly a sixth seen once. Sequenced input: blood. All receptors come from a woman aged 18-35 years with Graves' ophthalmopathy.

There are many counts of this clonotype. In DNA, the CDR3 is TGTGCCAGCAGTAACGGACAGGGTAGCACTGAAGCTTTCTTT. This encodes CASSNGQGSTEAFF. This chain connects TRBV2 to TRBJ1-1; 8 nucleotides agree with TRBD1. Unmatched junction bases numbered 6, after V lost 5 bases and J lost 4 bases. Per germline, CDR1 SNHLY and CDR2 FYNNEI. This CDR3 has 14 amino acids.

This clonotype has more than one count but fewer than ten. A clone one base away is much larger, so this may be a read error. CDR3 DNA sequence: TGTGCCAGCAGCCAAGGCCGGAAGGGAGAGACCCAGCACTTC. Its protein is CASSQGRKGETQHF. The V gene is TRBV3-1, the J gene TRBJ2-5; TRBD2 might be the D (5 bases). Germline V gene data show CDR1 as LGHDT and CDR2 as YNNKEL (reference sequence). This CDR3 region has 14 residues.

There are a few counts of this clonotype. J is TRBJ2-5 and V is TRBV7-3; D call uncertain. The germline V gene has CDR1 SGHTA and CDR2 FQGTGA. With 0 bases removed from V and 5 bases from J, the gap between germline ends came to 7 bases. This CDR3 region has 13 residues. The CDR3 bases are TGTGCCAGCAGCTTAACTCTCGGGGAGACCCAGTACTTC. Encoded protein: CASSLTLGETQYF.

This clonotype was seen repeatedly, ten times or more. The rearrangement links TRBV12-3 or TRBV12-4 to TRBJ1-1; D might be TRBD1 (5 bases). V was trimmed by 3 bases and J by 6 bases, leaving 14 bases between them. This CDR3 spans 14 amino acids. The CDR3 here is CASSLGQGASEAFF. CDR3 nucleotides: TGTGCCAGCAGTTTGGGGCAGGGCGCGTCTGAAGCTTTCTTT.

This chain connects TRBV5-4 to TRBJ1-2; D possibly corresponds to TRBD1 (5 bases). The length of the CDR3 is 15 residues. Trimming took off 4 bases at V and 2 bases at J, with 15 bases between the two ends. The germline gives CDR1 SGHNT, CDR2 YYREEE (reference sequence). The CDR3 is CASSLVDSGNYGYTF. The CDR3 DNA reads TGTGCCAGCAGCCTTGTCGACAGCGGCAACTATGGCTACACCTTC.

The chain joins TRBV29-1 to TRBJ2-3; no definite D call. Deletions cut 4 bases from V and 6 bases from J, with 17 bases between. The CDR3 spans 14 residues. The germline gives CDR1 SQVTM, CDR2 ANQGSEA. In DNA form, the CDR3 reads TGCAGCGTTGTTCGGGCAAATTCTGCGGATACGCAGTATTTT. It encodes CSVVRANSADTQYF.

This clonotype appeared many times. This sequence joins TRBV6-1 and TRBJ1-4, with 8 bases lining up with TRBD1. CDR1 and CDR2 (germline): MNHNS, SASEGT. There are 14 residues in the CDR3. Trimming cost V 1 base and J 7 bases; bases outside gene matches: 2. The CDR3 nucleotides read TGTGCCAGCAGTGAAGGGACAGGGAGTGAAAAACTGTTTTTT. It specifies CASSEGTGSEKLFF.

This clonotype was seen repeatedly, ten times or more. The chain joins TRBV24-1 to TRBJ2-1; the D gene is possibly TRBD2 (6 bases). Germline V CDR1 and CDR2: KGHDR, SFDVKD. Trimming left V 7 bases short and J 2 bases short, with 11 bases between. CDR3 length: 14 amino acids. In DNA form, the CDR3 reads TGTGCCACCAGCGGGCGGGACGCCTACAATGAGCAGTTCTTC. Amino acids: CATSGRDAYNEQFF.

The rearrangement uses TRBV5-1 and TRBJ2-6; TRBD1 aligns across 7 bases. Germline values: CDR1 SGHRS, CDR2 YFSETQ. V was clipped by 10 bases and J by 0 bases; unmatched bases: 13. The CDR3 has 17 amino acids. CDR3 in amino acids: CAGATGPLDSGANVLTF. The CDR3 DNA is TGCGCCGGCGCGACAGGGCCCCTTGACTCTGGGGCCAACGTCCTGACTTTC.

This clonotype was seen many times. The V call is TRBV30, the J call TRBJ1-3, with unresolved D. Germline CDR1 is GTSNPN and CDR2 is SVGIG (reference sequence). This CDR3 is built from 15 residues. The ends were cut back, 3 bases at V and 0 bases at J, with 12 bases in the middle. CDR3 nucleotides: TGTGCCTGGAGAGTGGACGGTTACTCTGGAAACACCATATATTTT. Protein product: CAWRVDGYSGNTIYF.

The rearrangement uses TRBV30 and TRBJ2-7, with D tentatively TRBD1 (6 bases). The CDR3 has 14 amino acids. Trimming took off 5 bases at V and 2 bases at J, with 16 bases between the two ends. Germline CDR1 is GTSNPN and CDR2 is SVGIG (reference sequence). Here the CDR3 reads CAWSPGTSAYEQYF. The CDR3 region has the DNA TGTGCCTGGTCGCCCGGGACATCCGCCTACGAGCAGTACTTC.

This clonotype was counted only a few times. The chain employs TRBV9 and TRBJ1-1; TRBD1 is a possible D gene (5 bases). From germline, CDR1 is SGDLS and CDR2 YYNGEE. The CDR3 length is 13 residues. Trimming left V 3 bases short and J 6 bases short, with 12 bases between. The CDR3 sequence is CASSAPGRPEAFF. DNA for the CDR3: TGTGCCAGCAGCGCCCCAGGGAGACCTGAAGCTTTCTTT.

The rearrangement links TRBV6-1 to TRBJ1-1; 7 bases are a match to TRBD1. The J segment lost 0 bases and the V segment lost 4 bases, leaving 8 bases of the junction unmatched. This CDR3 has 16 amino acids. Germline-derived CDR1 and CDR2 are MNHNS and SASEGT. The CDR3 is CASSGGPGQMNTEAFF. The CDR3 nucleotides read TGTGCCAGCAGTGGGGGCCCGGGACAGATGAACACTGAAGCTTTCTTT.

This clonotype has more than one count but fewer than ten. The V call is TRBV7-9, the J call TRBJ1-5, with D possibly matching TRBD1 (5 bases). From germline, CDR1 is SEHNR and CDR2 FQNEAQ (reference sequence). This CDR3 is 16 amino acids long. Trimming pared 3 bases from V and 4 bases from J, leaving 16 bases between. The CDR3: CASSFGWGEANQPQHF. The DNA for the CDR3 is TGTGCCAGCAGCTTCGGATGGGGGGAGGCAAATCAGCCCCAGCATTTT.

CDR3 coding DNA: TGTGCCAGCAGTCTATGGCAGGGGCTGGACACTGAAGCTTTCTTT. Its protein is CASSLWQGLDTEAFF. This chain joins TRBV12-3 or TRBV12-4 and TRBJ1-1, with D perhaps matching TRBD1 (6 bases). The V end was cut by 5 bases, the J end by 3 bases, with 16 bases between. The CDR3 loop spans 15 amino acids.

This clonotype was seen repeatedly, ten times or more. The chain uses TRBV29-1 and TRBJ2-1; 9 bases agree with TRBD2. Germline V gives CDR1 SQVTM, CDR2 ANQGSEA. CDR3 length equals 14 residues. J was trimmed by 4 bases and V by 7 bases; bases with no gene match: 8. The CDR3 loop is CSAGESGGYNEQFF. The CDR3 nucleotides read TGCAGCGCCGGCGAGAGCGGGGGGTACAATGAGCAGTTCTTC.

As to this clonotype: With a much larger clone just one base away, this may be a read error. The chain joins TRBV5-1 to TRBJ1-1; no definite D call. Germline assignment: CDR1 SGHRS and CDR2 YFSETQ. The germline V and J ends were trimmed by 5 bases and 3 bases, with 8 bases remaining between them. The CDR3 extends over 12 amino acids. In DNA, the CDR3 is TGCGCCAGCAGGCACGGGGACACTGAAGCTTTCTTT. Protein product: CASRHGDTEAFF.

Many counts were recorded for this clonotype. This sequence joins TRBV18 and TRBJ2-7, with 9 bases lining up with TRBD2. CDR3 length equals 16 residues. Germline CDR1 and CDR2: KGHSH and LQKENI. The ends lost 3 bases at V and 5 bases at J; junction bases unmatched: 11. The CDR3 DNA reads TGTGCCAGCTCACCTTCTTTAGCGGGAGTTTCCAACGAGCAGTACTTC. Protein sequence: CASSPSLAGVSNEQYF.